The TCR beta chain under discussion was sequenced for a study of blood T cell repertoires in COVID-19. Whole-study context: The United States, Italy and Spain were the sources of the acute and convalescent COVID-19 samples.

V was trimmed by 6 bases and J by 0 bases, leaving 9 bases between them. CDR1 is KGHSH, CDR2 LQKENI, per germline. CDR3 length equals 14 residues. Source study methods: The authors estimated nucleated cell counts from reference gene primer amplification. This table comes from immunoSEQ multiplex PCR, and its TCRdb copy is limited to in-frame clones, with some not included. That table is the source of V, J and clone size, and D and trimming were worked out from the DNA. The sample has around 100,000 clones; about nine tenths are singletons. The Seattle patients joined while their infection was active and were tracked longitudinally afterward. This clone was detected only once.

The V and J genes are TRBV18 and TRBJ2-4, with D unresolved. The TCR was taken from a woman between 50 and 59 years old with COVID-19, enrolled during active disease. Sequenced material: peripheral blood. This chain's CDR3 is CASSLVLAKNIQYF. The CDR3 nucleotides read TGTGCCAGCTCGCTAGTGCTAGCCAAAAACATTCAGTACTTC.